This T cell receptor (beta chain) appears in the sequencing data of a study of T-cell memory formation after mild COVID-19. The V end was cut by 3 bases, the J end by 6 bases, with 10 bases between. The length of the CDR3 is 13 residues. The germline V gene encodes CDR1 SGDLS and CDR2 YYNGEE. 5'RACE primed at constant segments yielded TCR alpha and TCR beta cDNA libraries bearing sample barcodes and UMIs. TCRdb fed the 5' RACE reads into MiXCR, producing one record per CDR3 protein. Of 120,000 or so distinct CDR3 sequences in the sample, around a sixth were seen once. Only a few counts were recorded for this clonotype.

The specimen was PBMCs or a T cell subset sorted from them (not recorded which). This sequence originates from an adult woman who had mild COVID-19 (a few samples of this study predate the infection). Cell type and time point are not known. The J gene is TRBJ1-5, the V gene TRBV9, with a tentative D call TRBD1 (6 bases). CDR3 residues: CASSAGGAQPQHF. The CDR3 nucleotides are TGTGCCAGCAGCGCCGGGGGGGCTCAGCCCCAGCATTTT.